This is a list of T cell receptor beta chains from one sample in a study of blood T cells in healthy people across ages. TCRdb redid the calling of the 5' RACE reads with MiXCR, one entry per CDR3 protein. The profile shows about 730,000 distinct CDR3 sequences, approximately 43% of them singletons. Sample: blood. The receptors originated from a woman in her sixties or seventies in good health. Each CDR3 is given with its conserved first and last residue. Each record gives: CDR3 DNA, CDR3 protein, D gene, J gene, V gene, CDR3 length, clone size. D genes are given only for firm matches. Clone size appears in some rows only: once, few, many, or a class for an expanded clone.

cdr3_nt: TGTGCCAGCAGTTCGCCGGGACTAGCGGCCACCGGGGAGCTGTTTTTT
cdr3_aa: CASSSPGLAATGELFF
d_call: TRBD2
j_call: TRBJ2-2
v_call: TRBV6-5
cdr3_length: 16
clone_size: -

cdr3_nt: TGTGCCAGCAGCCAACCCGGGACAGTTGGCACAGATAAGCAGTATTTT
cdr3_aa: CASSQPGTVGTDKQYF
d_call: TRBD1
j_call: TRBJ2-3
v_call: TRBV5-6
cdr3_length: 16
clone_size: -

cdr3_nt: TGTGCCAGCAGCCTCGGGACTAGCGGTTTGAATGAGCAGTTCTTC
cdr3_aa: CASSLGTSGLNEQFF
d_call: TRBD2
j_call: TRBJ2-1
v_call: TRBV7-2
cdr3_length: 15
clone_size: many

cdr3_nt: TGTGCCAGCAGTGACCGGACGGATGGAAACACCATATATTTT
cdr3_aa: CASSDRTDGNTIYF
d_call: -
j_call: TRBJ1-3
v_call: TRBV2
cdr3_length: 14
clone_size: -

cdr3_nt: TGTGCCAGCAGCTTGGACGCCACAGATACGCAGTATTTT
cdr3_aa: CASSLDATDTQYF
d_call: -
j_call: TRBJ2-3
v_call: TRBV5-4
cdr3_length: 13
clone_size: -

cdr3_nt: TGTGCCAGCAGGGGTCAAGTCGCCAGCTCCTACAATGAGCAGTTCTTC
cdr3_aa: CASRGQVASSYNEQFF
d_call: -
j_call: TRBJ2-1
v_call: TRBV2
cdr3_length: 16
clone_size: -

cdr3_nt: TGTGCCAGCAGTTTTACTTCGGAGACCCAGTACTTC
cdr3_aa: CASSFTSETQYF
d_call: -
j_call: TRBJ2-5
v_call: TRBV12-3/TRBV12-4
cdr3_length: 12
clone_size: -

cdr3_nt: TGTGCCAGCAGTTTCTCGGGGGTGGGTACCAATGAGCAGTTCTTC
cdr3_aa: CASSFSGVGTNEQFF
d_call: -
j_call: TRBJ2-1
v_call: TRBV28
cdr3_length: 15
clone_size: -

cdr3_nt: TGTGCCAGCAGCGCAAGTAGCGGGAGCTCCTACAATGAGCAGTTCTTC
cdr3_aa: CASSASSGSSYNEQFF
d_call: TRBD2
j_call: TRBJ2-1
v_call: TRBV9
cdr3_length: 16
clone_size: -

cdr3_nt: TGTGCCACCAGCAGAGAGGGGATATTGAGGGGAGTCCCGGGAAGCACTGAAGCTTTCTTT
cdr3_aa: CATSREGILRGVPGSTEAFF
d_call: -
j_call: TRBJ1-1
v_call: TRBV15
cdr3_length: 20
clone_size: -

cdr3_nt: TGTGCCATCAGTGTACTCGGGAGGTCCACAGATACGCAGTATTTT
cdr3_aa: CAISVLGRSTDTQYF
d_call: TRBD2
j_call: TRBJ2-3
v_call: TRBV10-3
cdr3_length: 15
clone_size: -

cdr3_nt: TGTGCCAGCAGAAGACTAGCGGGAGGGTATGAGACCCAGTACTTC
cdr3_aa: CASRRLAGGYETQYF
d_call: TRBD2
j_call: TRBJ2-5
v_call: TRBV12-3/TRBV12-4
cdr3_length: 15
clone_size: -

cdr3_nt: TGCGCCAGTAGCTTGCCCGGGACAGGAATCCACGAGCAGTTCTTC
cdr3_aa: CASSLPGTGIHEQFF
d_call: TRBD1
j_call: TRBJ2-1
v_call: TRBV5-1
cdr3_length: 15
clone_size: few

cdr3_nt: TGCGCCAGCAGCTTGCGATCTACTAAGAACACTGAAGCTTTCTTT
cdr3_aa: CASSLRSTKNTEAFF
d_call: -
j_call: TRBJ1-1
v_call: TRBV5-1
cdr3_length: 15
clone_size: few

cdr3_nt: TGTGCCAGCAGGCTAGGGGGAGAGGGTGAAGCTTTCTTT
cdr3_aa: CASRLGGEGEAFF
d_call: -
j_call: TRBJ1-1
v_call: TRBV12-3/TRBV12-4
cdr3_length: 13
clone_size: -

cdr3_nt: TGTGCCAGCAGTTTGATACTAAGCGGGAGGGCCGAGGAGCAGTACTTC
cdr3_aa: CASSLILSGRAEEQYF
d_call: TRBD2
j_call: TRBJ2-7
v_call: TRBV12-3/TRBV12-4
cdr3_length: 16
clone_size: -

cdr3_nt: TGTGCCAGCAGCCTACGGTCGGGAGGGGGCTACAATGAGCAGTACTTC
cdr3_aa: CASSLRSGGGYNEQYF
d_call: -
j_call: TRBJ2-7
v_call: TRBV11-3
cdr3_length: 16
clone_size: -

cdr3_nt: TGCAGTGCTAGGGGTAGCGGGAGTCCCGACTACGAGCAGCACTTC
cdr3_aa: CSARGSGSPDYEQHF
d_call: TRBD2
j_call: TRBJ2-7
v_call: TRBV20-1
cdr3_length: 15
clone_size: -

cdr3_nt: TGCAGTGCTAGCAACGTAGGAGGGGCTCAAGAGACCCAGTTCTTC
cdr3_aa: CSASNVGGAQETQFF
d_call: -
j_call: TRBJ2-1
v_call: TRBV20-1
cdr3_length: 15
clone_size: -

cdr3_nt: TGTGCCAGCAGCCGACAGCGGGAGGGGGGCATCGGGTTCTTC
cdr3_aa: CASSRQREGGIGFF
d_call: TRBD2
j_call: TRBJ2-1
v_call: TRBV7-2
cdr3_length: 14
clone_size: few

cdr3_nt: TGCAGTGCCCCCGCGACAGGAAATCAGCCCCAGCATTTT
cdr3_aa: CSAPATGNQPQHF
d_call: -
j_call: TRBJ1-5
v_call: TRBV20-1
cdr3_length: 13
clone_size: -

cdr3_nt: TGTGCCAGCAGCTTATTGGGACAGGTAATATACGAGCAGTACTTC
cdr3_aa: CASSLLGQVIYEQYF
d_call: TRBD1
j_call: TRBJ2-7
v_call: TRBV11-2
cdr3_length: 15
clone_size: -

cdr3_nt: TGCGCCAGCAGGATACCCCGACAGGCCGGGGTAGCAGATACGCAGTATTTT
cdr3_aa: CASRIPRQAGVADTQYF
d_call: -
j_call: TRBJ2-3
v_call: TRBV10-2
cdr3_length: 17
clone_size: few

cdr3_nt: TGCAGTGCTAGAGATCCGGGACTCCCCTACAATGAGCAGTTCTTC
cdr3_aa: CSARDPGLPYNEQFF
d_call: -
j_call: TRBJ2-1
v_call: TRBV20-1
cdr3_length: 15
clone_size: -

cdr3_nt: TGCGCCAGCAGCCAAGATCCAGGGAAAGAGACCCAGTACTTC
cdr3_aa: CASSQDPGKETQYF
d_call: -
j_call: TRBJ2-5
v_call: TRBV4-1
cdr3_length: 14
clone_size: few

cdr3_nt: TGTGCCAGCAGCCGCGGGACCGCTACTCAGCCCCAGCATTTT
cdr3_aa: CASSRGTATQPQHF
d_call: -
j_call: TRBJ1-5
v_call: TRBV7-6
cdr3_length: 14
clone_size: -

cdr3_nt: TGCGCCAGCAGCCGATTAGGGACAGGGAAGTCGGAGACCCAGTACTTC
cdr3_aa: CASSRLGTGKSETQYF
d_call: TRBD1
j_call: TRBJ2-5
v_call: TRBV4-3
cdr3_length: 16
clone_size: -

cdr3_nt: TGTGCCAGCAGTTCGAGCTCCTATAATTCACCCCCCCACTTT
cdr3_aa: CASSSSSYNSPPHF
d_call: -
j_call: TRBJ1-6
v_call: TRBV12-3/TRBV12-4
cdr3_length: 14
clone_size: -

cdr3_nt: TGTGCCACCTCCAAGGCTCTGAACACTGAAGCTTTCTTT
cdr3_aa: CATSKALNTEAFF
d_call: -
j_call: TRBJ1-1
v_call: TRBV10-3
cdr3_length: 13
clone_size: -

cdr3_nt: TGTGCCTGGAGTGTTTTGAACACTGAAGCTTTCTTT
cdr3_aa: CAWSVLNTEAFF
d_call: -
j_call: TRBJ1-1
v_call: TRBV30
cdr3_length: 12
clone_size: -

cdr3_nt: TGCGCCAGCAGCTTTAACGCAGGGGAGGATGGCTACACCTTC
cdr3_aa: CASSFNAGEDGYTF
d_call: -
j_call: TRBJ1-2
v_call: TRBV5-1
cdr3_length: 14
clone_size: -

cdr3_nt: TGTGCCAGCAGCCAAGGTTTAAACGGGGGCTACACCTTC
cdr3_aa: CASSQGLNGGYTF
d_call: -
j_call: TRBJ1-2
v_call: TRBV3-1
cdr3_length: 13
clone_size: -

cdr3_nt: TGCAGTGCTAGTTTGGGGGGGAATTCACCCCTCCACTTT
cdr3_aa: CSASLGGNSPLHF
d_call: -
j_call: TRBJ1-6
v_call: TRBV20-1
cdr3_length: 13
clone_size: few

cdr3_nt: TGTGCCACCAGCAGAGAGAGAGACAGTTCCTACGAGCAGTACTTC
cdr3_aa: CATSRERDSSYEQYF
d_call: -
j_call: TRBJ2-7
v_call: TRBV15
cdr3_length: 15
clone_size: -

cdr3_nt: TGTGCCAGCAGGGAACAGGGGGTACCGTACGAGCAGTACTTC
cdr3_aa: CASREQGVPYEQYF
d_call: TRBD1
j_call: TRBJ2-7
v_call: TRBV6-2/TRBV6-3
cdr3_length: 14
clone_size: -

cdr3_nt: TGTGCCAGCACCAACTTACAAGGCAAGACCCAGTACTTC
cdr3_aa: CASTNLQGKTQYF
d_call: -
j_call: TRBJ2-5
v_call: TRBV6-1
cdr3_length: 13
clone_size: -

cdr3_nt: TGTGCCAGCAGCTTAGGACCGACGCAAGAGACCCAGTACTTC
cdr3_aa: CASSLGPTQETQYF
d_call: -
j_call: TRBJ2-5
v_call: TRBV7-2
cdr3_length: 14
clone_size: few

cdr3_nt: TGCGCCAGCAGGGCTGGACCGGGACTAGCGGGGTTACACGAGCAGTACTTC
cdr3_aa: CASRAGPGLAGLHEQYF
d_call: TRBD2
j_call: TRBJ2-7
v_call: TRBV5-1
cdr3_length: 17
clone_size: -

cdr3_nt: TGCGCCAGCAGCTCCGGGACGGTGTACCAAGAGACCCAGTACTTC
cdr3_aa: CASSSGTVYQETQYF
d_call: -
j_call: TRBJ2-5
v_call: TRBV5-1
cdr3_length: 15
clone_size: -

cdr3_nt: TGTGCCAGCAGCCCACTTTTTGAGCAGTTCTTC
cdr3_aa: CASSPLFEQFF
d_call: -
j_call: TRBJ2-1
v_call: TRBV6-2/TRBV6-3
cdr3_length: 11
clone_size: -

cdr3_nt: TGTGCCAGCAGCTTAGCCTACCGACTAGCGGGAGGGGTCATTCAGTACTTC
cdr3_aa: CASSLAYRLAGGVIQYF
d_call: TRBD2
j_call: TRBJ2-4
v_call: TRBV7-2
cdr3_length: 17
clone_size: few

cdr3_nt: TGTGCCAGCAGCCCGGAGGACGGGGGGGCAAGGAATGAGCAGTTCTTC
cdr3_aa: CASSPEDGGARNEQFF
d_call: TRBD2
j_call: TRBJ2-1
v_call: TRBV6-1
cdr3_length: 16
clone_size: few

cdr3_nt: TGCAGCGTTGAGGGCAGGGCGGCGGATACGCAGTATTTT
cdr3_aa: CSVEGRAADTQYF
d_call: -
j_call: TRBJ2-3
v_call: TRBV29-1
cdr3_length: 13
clone_size: -

cdr3_nt: TGCAGTGCCCCGACAGGGGTAAATGAAAAACTGTTTTTT
cdr3_aa: CSAPTGVNEKLFF
d_call: TRBD1
j_call: TRBJ1-4
v_call: TRBV20-1
cdr3_length: 13
clone_size: few